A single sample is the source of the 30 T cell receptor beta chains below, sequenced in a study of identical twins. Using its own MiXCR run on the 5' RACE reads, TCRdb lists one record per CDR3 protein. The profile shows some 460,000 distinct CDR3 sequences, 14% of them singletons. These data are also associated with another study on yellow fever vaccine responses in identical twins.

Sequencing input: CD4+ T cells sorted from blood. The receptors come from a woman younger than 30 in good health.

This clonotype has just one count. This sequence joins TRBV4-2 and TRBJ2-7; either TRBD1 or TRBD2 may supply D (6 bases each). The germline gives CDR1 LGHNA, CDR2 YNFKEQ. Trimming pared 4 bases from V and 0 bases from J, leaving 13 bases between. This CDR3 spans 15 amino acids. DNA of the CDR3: TGTGCCAGCAGCCCTTTGAGGGGGGCCTCCTACGAGCAGTACTTC. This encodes CASSPLRGASYEQYF.

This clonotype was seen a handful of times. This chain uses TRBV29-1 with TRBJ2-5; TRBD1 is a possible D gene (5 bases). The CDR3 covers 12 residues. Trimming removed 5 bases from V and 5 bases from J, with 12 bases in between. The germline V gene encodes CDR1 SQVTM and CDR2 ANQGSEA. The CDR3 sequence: CSVWQGRETQYF. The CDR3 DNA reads TGCAGCGTTTGGCAGGGCCGGGAGACCCAGTACTTC.

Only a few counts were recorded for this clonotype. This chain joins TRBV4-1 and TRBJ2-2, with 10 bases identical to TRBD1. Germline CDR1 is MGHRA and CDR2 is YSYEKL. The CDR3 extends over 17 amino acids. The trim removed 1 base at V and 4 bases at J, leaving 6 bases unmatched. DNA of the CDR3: TGCGCCAGCAGCCAAGTGGTGGGACAGGGGAGCACCGGGGAGCTGTTTTTT. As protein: CASSQVVGQGSTGELFF.

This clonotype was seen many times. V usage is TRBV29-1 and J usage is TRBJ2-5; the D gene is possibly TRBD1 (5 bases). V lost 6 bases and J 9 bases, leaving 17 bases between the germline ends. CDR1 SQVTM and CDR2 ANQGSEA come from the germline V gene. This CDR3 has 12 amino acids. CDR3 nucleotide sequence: TGCAGCGTCGACGACAGTCATCGGGCCCAGTACTTC. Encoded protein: CSVDDSHRAQYF.

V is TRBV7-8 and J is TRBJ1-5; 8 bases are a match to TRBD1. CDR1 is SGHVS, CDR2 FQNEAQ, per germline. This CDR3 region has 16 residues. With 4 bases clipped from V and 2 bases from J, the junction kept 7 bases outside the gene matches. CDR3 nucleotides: TGTGCCAGCAGCTCATCGACAGGGGCAGGCAATCAGCCCCAGCATTTT. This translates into CASSSSTGAGNQPQHF. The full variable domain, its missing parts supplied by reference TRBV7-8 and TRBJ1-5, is GAGVSQSPRYKVAKRGQDVALRCDPISGHVSLFWYQQALGQGPEFLTYFQNEAQLDKSGLPSDRFFAERPEGSVSTLKIQRTQQEDSAVYLCASSSSTGAGNQPQHFGDGTRLSIL.

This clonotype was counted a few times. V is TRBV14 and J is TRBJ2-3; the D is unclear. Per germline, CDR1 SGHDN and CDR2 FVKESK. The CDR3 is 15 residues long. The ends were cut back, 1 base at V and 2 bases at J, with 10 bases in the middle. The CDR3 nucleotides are TGTGCCAGCAGCCAAGTCCGTCCCGACACAGATACGCAGTATTTT. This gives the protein CASSQVRPDTDTQYF.

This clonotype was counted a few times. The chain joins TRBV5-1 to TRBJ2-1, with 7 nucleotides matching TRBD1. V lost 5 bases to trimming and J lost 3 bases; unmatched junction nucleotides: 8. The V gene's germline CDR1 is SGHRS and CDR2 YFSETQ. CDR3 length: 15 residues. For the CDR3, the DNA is TGCGCCAGCAGGCAAGGACAGGCGAGCTACAATGAGCAGTTCTTC. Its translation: CASRQGQASYNEQFF.

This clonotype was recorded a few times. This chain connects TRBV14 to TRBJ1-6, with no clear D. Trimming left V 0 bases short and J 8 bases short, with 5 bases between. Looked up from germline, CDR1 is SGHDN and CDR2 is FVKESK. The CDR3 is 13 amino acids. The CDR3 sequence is CASSQDIYSPLHF. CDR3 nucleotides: TGTGCCAGCAGCCAAGATATCTATTCACCCCTCCACTTT.

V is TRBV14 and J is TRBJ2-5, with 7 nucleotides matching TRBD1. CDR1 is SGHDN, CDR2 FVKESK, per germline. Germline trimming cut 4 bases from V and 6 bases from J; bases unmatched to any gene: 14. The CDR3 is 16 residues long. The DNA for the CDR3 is TGTGCCAGCAGCCGCTTAGACAGGGTTGATCTGAAGACCCAGTACTTC. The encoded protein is CASSRLDRVDLKTQYF.

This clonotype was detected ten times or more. CDR3 in DNA: TGTGCCAGCAGCCCGCGAACCGGGGAGCTGTTTTTT. Residues: CASSPRTGELFF. The J gene is TRBJ2-2, the V gene TRBV7-6; D unresolved. This CDR3 comprises 12 residues. Trimming shortened V by 5 bases and J by 5 bases, and 6 bases separated the two germline ends. Germline V gives CDR1 SGHVS, CDR2 FNYEAQ.

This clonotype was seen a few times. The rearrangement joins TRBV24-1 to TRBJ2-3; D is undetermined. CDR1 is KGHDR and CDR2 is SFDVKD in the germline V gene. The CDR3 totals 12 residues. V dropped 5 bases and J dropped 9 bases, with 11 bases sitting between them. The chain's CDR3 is CATSASYGTQYF. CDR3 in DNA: TGTGCCACCAGTGCGAGTTACGGCACGCAGTATTTT.

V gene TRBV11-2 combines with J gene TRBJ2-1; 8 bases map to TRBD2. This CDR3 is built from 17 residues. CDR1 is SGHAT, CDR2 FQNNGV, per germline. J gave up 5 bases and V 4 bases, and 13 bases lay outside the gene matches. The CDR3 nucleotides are TGTGCCAGCAGCTCATGGCGCGGGGGGAGTGGCCACAATGAGCAGTTCTTC. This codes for CASSSWRGGSGHNEQFF.

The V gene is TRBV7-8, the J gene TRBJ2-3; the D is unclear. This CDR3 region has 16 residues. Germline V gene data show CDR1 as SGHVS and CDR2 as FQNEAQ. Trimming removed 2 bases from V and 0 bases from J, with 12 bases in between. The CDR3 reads CASSLSIIRSTDTQYF. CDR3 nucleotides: TGTGCCAGCAGCTTAAGTATCATCAGGAGCACAGATACGCAGTATTTT. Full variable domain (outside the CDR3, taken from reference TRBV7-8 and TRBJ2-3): GAGVSQSPRYKVAKRGQDVALRCDPISGHVSLFWYQQALGQGPEFLTYFQNEAQLDKSGLPSDRFFAERPEGSVSTLKIQRTQQEDSAVYLCASSLSIIRSTDTQYFGPGTRLTVL.

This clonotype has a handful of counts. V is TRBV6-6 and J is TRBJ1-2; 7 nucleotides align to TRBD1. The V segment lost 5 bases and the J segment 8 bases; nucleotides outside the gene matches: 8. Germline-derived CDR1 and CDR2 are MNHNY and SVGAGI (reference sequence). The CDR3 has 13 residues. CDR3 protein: CASSDRDGRGYTF. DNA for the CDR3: TGTGCCAGCAGTGACAGGGATGGTCGCGGCTACACCTTC.

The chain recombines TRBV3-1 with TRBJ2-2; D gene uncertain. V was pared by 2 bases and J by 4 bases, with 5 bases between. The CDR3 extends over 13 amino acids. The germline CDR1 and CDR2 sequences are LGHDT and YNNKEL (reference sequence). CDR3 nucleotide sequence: TGTGCCAGCAGCCAACAGATCACCGGGGAGCTGTTTTTT. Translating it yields CASSQQITGELFF. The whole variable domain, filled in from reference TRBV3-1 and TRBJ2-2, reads DTAVSQTPKYLVTQMGNDKSIKCEQNLGHDTMYWYKQDSKKFLKIMFSYNNKELIINETVPNRFSPKSPDKAHLNLHINSLELGDSAVYFCASSQQITGELFFGEGSRLTVL.

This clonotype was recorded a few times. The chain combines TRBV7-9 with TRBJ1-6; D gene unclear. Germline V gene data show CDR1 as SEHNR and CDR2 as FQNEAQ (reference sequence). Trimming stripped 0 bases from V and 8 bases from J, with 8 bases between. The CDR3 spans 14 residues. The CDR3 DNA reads TGTGCCAGCAGCTTAGCGCTTAGGGATTCACCCCTCCACTTT. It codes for CASSLALRDSPLHF.

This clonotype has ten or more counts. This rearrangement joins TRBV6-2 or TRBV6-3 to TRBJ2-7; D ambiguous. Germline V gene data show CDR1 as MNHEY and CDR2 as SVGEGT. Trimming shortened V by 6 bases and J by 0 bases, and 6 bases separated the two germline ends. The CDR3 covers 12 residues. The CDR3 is CASSYSSYEQYF. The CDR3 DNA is TGTGCCAGCAGCTACAGCTCCTACGAGCAGTACTTC.

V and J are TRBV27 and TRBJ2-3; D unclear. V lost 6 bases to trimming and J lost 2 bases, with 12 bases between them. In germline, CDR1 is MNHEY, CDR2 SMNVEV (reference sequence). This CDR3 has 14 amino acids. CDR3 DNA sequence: TGTGCCAGCAGCCTCTATGGGGACACAGATACGCAGTATTTT. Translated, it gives CASSLYGDTDTQYF.

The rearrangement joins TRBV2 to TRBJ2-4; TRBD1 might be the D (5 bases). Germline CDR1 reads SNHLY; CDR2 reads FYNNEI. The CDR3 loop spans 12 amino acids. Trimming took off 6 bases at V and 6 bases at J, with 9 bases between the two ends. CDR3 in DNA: TGTGCCAGCAGCCCTAGGGGAAACATTCAGTACTTC. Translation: CASSPRGNIQYF.

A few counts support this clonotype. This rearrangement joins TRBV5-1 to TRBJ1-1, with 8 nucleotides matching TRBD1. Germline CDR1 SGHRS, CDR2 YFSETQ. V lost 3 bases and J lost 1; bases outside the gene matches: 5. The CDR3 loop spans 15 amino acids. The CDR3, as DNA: TGCGCCAGCAGCTCCACAGGGGGAAAGAACACTGAAGCTTTCTTT. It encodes CASSSTGGKNTEAFF.

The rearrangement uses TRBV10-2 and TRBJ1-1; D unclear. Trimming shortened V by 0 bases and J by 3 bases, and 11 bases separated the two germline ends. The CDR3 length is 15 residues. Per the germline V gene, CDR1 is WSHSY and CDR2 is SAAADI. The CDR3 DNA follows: TGCGCCAGCAGTGAGTCGAGAGGGCGTGACACTGAAGCTTTCTTT. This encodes CASSESRGRDTEAFF.

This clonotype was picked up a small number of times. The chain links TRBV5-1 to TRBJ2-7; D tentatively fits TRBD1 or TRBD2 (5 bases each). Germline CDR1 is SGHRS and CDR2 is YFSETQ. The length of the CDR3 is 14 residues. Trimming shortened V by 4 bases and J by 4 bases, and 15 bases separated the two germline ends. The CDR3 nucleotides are TGCGCCAGCAGCCCCGGGACGGGGAAATACGAGCAGTACTTC. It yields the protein CASSPGTGKYEQYF.

CDR3 in DNA: TGTGCCAGCGGGGGTGATGGGGGAATCTACGAGCAGTACTTC. Translating it yields CASGGDGGIYEQYF. The chain has TRBV7-9 and TRBJ2-7; either TRBD1 or TRBD2 may supply D (5 bases each). CDR1 is SEHNR, CDR2 FQNEAQ, per germline (reference sequence). V was trimmed by 8 bases and J by 3 bases, leaving 17 bases between them. The CDR3 contains 14 residues.

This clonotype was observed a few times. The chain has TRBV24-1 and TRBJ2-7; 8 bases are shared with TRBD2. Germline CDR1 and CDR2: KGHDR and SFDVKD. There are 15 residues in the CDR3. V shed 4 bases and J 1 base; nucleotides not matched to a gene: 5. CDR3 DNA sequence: TGTGCCACCAGTGACTCGACTAGCGTTTCCTACGAGCAGTACTTC. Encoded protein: CATSDSTSVSYEQYF.

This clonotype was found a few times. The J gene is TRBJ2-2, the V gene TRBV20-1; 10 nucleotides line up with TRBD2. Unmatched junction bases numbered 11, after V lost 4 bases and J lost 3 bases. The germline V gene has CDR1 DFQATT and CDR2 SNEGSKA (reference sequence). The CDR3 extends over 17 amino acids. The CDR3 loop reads CSANRLLGLADTGELFF. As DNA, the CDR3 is TGCAGTGCTAACCGACTACTCGGACTAGCGGACACCGGGGAGCTGTTTTTT.

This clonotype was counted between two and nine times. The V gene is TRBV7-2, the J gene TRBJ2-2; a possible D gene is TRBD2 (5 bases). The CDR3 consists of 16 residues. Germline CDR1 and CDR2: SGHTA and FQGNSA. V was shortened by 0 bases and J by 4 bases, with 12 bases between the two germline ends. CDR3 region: CASSLALLASTGELFF. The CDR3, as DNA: TGTGCCAGCAGCTTAGCGTTGCTAGCCTCCACCGGGGAGCTGTTTTTT.

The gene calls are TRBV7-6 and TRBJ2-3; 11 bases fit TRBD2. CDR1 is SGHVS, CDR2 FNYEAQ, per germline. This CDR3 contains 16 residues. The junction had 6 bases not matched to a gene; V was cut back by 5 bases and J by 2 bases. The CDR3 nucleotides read TGTGCCAGCAGCCCGACTAGCGGGGCGGCCACAGATACGCAGTATTTT. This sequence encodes CASSPTSGAATDTQYF. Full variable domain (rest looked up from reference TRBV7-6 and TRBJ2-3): GAGVSQSPRYKVTKRGQDVALRCDPISGHVSLYWYRQALGQGPEFLTYFNYEAQQDKSGLPNDRFSAERPEGSISTLTIQRTEQRDSAMYRCASSPTSGAATDTQYFGPGTRLTVL.

In nucleotides, the CDR3 is TGCAGTGCCACTCGACTAGATTCTAGCACAGATACGCAGTATTTT. This translates into CSATRLDSSTDTQYF. V usage is TRBV20-1 and J usage is TRBJ2-3; D may be TRBD2 (6 bases). The CDR3 runs to 15 residues. Trimming pared 6 bases from V and 0 bases from J, leaving 16 bases between. CDR1 and CDR2 (germline): DFQATT, SNEGSKA (reference sequence).

The CDR3 DNA sequence: TGTGCCACCATATCCCGGGACAGGGGGTACAATGAGCAGTTCTTC. Its protein product is CATISRDRGYNEQFF. The J gene is TRBJ2-1, the V gene TRBV28; 11 bases map to TRBD1. Germline V CDR1 and CDR2: MDHEN, SYDVKM. The junction had 9 bases not matched to a gene; V was cut back by 10 bases and J by 4 bases. The CDR3 runs 15 residues.

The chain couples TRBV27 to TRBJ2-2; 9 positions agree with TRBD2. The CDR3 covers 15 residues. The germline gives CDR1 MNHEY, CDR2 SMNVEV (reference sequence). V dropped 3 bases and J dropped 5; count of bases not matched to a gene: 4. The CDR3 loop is CASSFLAGATGELFF. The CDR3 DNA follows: TGTGCCAGCAGTTTTTTAGCGGGAGCTACCGGGGAGCTGTTTTTT.